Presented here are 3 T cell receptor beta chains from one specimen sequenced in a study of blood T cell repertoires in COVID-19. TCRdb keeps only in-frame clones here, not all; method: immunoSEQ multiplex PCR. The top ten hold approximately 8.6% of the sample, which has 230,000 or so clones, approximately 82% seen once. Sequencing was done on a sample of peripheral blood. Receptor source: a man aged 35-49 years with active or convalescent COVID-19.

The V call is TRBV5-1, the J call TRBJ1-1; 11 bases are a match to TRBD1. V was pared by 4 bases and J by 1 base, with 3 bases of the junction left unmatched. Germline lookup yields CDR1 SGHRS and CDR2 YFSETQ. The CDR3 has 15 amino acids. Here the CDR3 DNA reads TGCGCCAGCAGCCGCGGACAGGGGGCGAACACTGAAGCTTTCTTT. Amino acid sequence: CASSRGQGANTEAFF. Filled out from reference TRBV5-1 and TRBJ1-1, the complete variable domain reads KAGVTQTPRYLIKTRGQQVTLSCSPISGHRSVSWYQQTPGQGLQFLFEYFSETQRNKGNFPGRFSGRQFSNSRSEMNVSTLELGDSALYLCASSRGQGANTEAFFGQGTRLTVV.

As DNA, the CDR3 is TGTGCCAGCAGCTTCCCCCGGACAGGGCTGGGATATGAGCAGTTCTTC. Its protein product is CASSFPRTGLGYEQFF. The rearrangement uses TRBV7-9 and TRBJ2-1; the match to TRBD1 covers 8 bases. The germline gives CDR1 SEHNR, CDR2 FQNEAQ (reference sequence). The CDR3 is 16 amino acids. V was clipped by 3 bases and J by 8 bases; unmatched bases: 12.

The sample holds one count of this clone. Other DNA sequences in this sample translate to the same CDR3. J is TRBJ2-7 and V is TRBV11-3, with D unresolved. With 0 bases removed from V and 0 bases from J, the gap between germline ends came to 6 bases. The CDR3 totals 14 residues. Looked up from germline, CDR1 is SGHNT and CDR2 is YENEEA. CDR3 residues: CASSLDPSSYEQYF. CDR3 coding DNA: TGTGCCAGCAGCTTAGATCCTAGCTCCTACGAGCAGTACTTC.